These T cell receptor beta chains were read from a single sample in a study of vaccination and CD4 T cells after COVID-19. TCRdb processed the PCR reads anew with MiXCR; each CDR3 protein has one entry. In the table there are around 4,800 distinct CDR3 sequences, around a fifth of which are singletons. The antigens these receptors bind are not known. Sequenced input: CD4+ T cells from blood, cultured in vitro. Source of these receptors: a human donor who had recovered from COVID-19. The CDR3 runs from the conserved cysteine through the conserved F or W. A D gene is named only where the DNA matches it firmly. Clone size is not always given. Where it is, it says once, few, many or a class for expanded clones.

J: TRBJ2-2
D: TRBD2
V: TRBV15
size: large
CDR3: CATSRGEGTGELFF
DNA: TGTGCCACCAGCAGAGGGGAGGGCACCGGGGAGCTGTTTTTT

J: TRBJ1-2
D: NA
V: TRBV9
size: NA
CDR3: CASSVATQGNYGYTF
DNA: TGTGCCAGCAGCGTAGCGACACAGGGAAACTATGGCTACACCTTC

J: TRBJ1-4
D: NA
V: TRBV20-1
size: few
CDR3: CSARSPLGKEKLFF
DNA: TGCAGTGCTAGATCCCCCCTCGGAAAGGAAAAACTGTTTTTT

J: TRBJ2-1
D: TRBD1
V: TRBV6-1
size: few
CDR3: CASSERGQGAHDEQFF
DNA: TGTGCCAGCAGTGAAAGAGGACAGGGGGCGCACGATGAGCAGTTCTTC

J: TRBJ1-2
D: TRBD1
V: TRBV19
size: NA
CDR3: CASTGTGGMIGYGYTF
DNA: TGTGCCAGTACGGGGACAGGGGGCATGATAGGCTATGGCTACACCTTC

J: TRBJ2-5
D: TRBD2
V: TRBV11-2
size: large
CDR3: CASSPGGTRTETQYF
DNA: TGTGCCAGCAGCCCCGGCGGGACTAGAACAGAGACCCAGTACTTC

J: TRBJ1-5
D: NA
V: TRBV6-1
size: medium-sized
CDR3: CASSGQQNQPQHF
DNA: TGTGCCAGCAGTGGCCAGCAAAATCAGCCCCAGCATTTT

J: TRBJ1-4
D: NA
V: TRBV6-4
size: NA
CDR3: CASSGLGGRELFF
DNA: TGTGCCAGCAGTGGCCTAGGGGGGAGAGAACTGTTTTTT

J: TRBJ1-2
D: TRBD1
V: TRBV12-3/TRBV12-4
size: NA
CDR3: CASSRGQGVSGYTF
DNA: TGTGCCAGCAGCCGGGGACAGGGGGTGAGTGGCTACACCTTC

J: TRBJ1-2
D: NA
V: TRBV18
size: NA
CDR3: CASSSAGKGYTF
DNA: TGTGCCAGCTCATCTGCCGGAAAAGGCTACACCTTC

J: TRBJ1-2
D: NA
V: TRBV5-1
size: few
CDR3: CASSLAGLNYGYTF
DNA: TGCGCCAGCAGCTTGGCAGGCCTTAACTATGGCTACACCTTC

J: TRBJ1-2
D: NA
V: TRBV27
size: NA
CDR3: CASSHGTGRVGSYTF
DNA: TGTGCCAGCAGCCACGGTACTGGCAGGGTGGGTAGCTACACCTTC

J: TRBJ1-5
D: TRBD1
V: TRBV6-1
size: medium-sized
CDR3: CASSTPGQGASSNQPQHF
DNA: TGTGCCAGCAGTACCCCGGGCCAGGGGGCATCGAGCAATCAGCCCCAGCATTTT

J: TRBJ2-7
D: NA
V: TRBV20-1
size: NA
CDR3: CSARWDGTYEQYF
DNA: TGCAGTGCTCGATGGGACGGTACCTACGAGCAGTACTTC

J: TRBJ2-3
D: TRBD2
V: TRBV5-1
size: NA
CDR3: CASSLTPGTSVTSDTQYF
DNA: TGCGCCAGCAGCTTAACTCCCGGGACTAGCGTTACTTCAGATACGCAGTATTTT

J: TRBJ1-1
D: NA
V: TRBV7-9
size: NA
CDR3: CASSLAPGGGLGHEAFF
DNA: TGTGCCAGCAGCTTAGCGCCCGGGGGGGGCCTCGGTCATGAAGCTTTCTTT

J: TRBJ2-7
D: TRBD1
V: TRBV27
size: NA
CDR3: CASRGQERNEQYF
DNA: TGTGCCAGCCGGGGACAGGAGAGGAACGAGCAGTACTTC

J: TRBJ2-5
D: NA
V: TRBV12-3/TRBV12-4
size: NA
CDR3: CASSLGEGTRETQYF
DNA: TGTGCCAGCAGTTTAGGCGAGGGGACAAGGGAGACCCAGTACTTC

J: TRBJ2-5
D: TRBD1
V: TRBV7-8
size: NA
CDR3: CASSLGWGQYGETQYF
DNA: TGTGCCAGCAGCTTAGGTTGGGGACAGTACGGGGAGACCCAGTACTTC

J: TRBJ2-3
D: NA
V: TRBV12-3/TRBV12-4
size: few
CDR3: CASSLGLLHRAYDTQYF
DNA: TGTGCCAGCAGTTTAGGTTTGTTGCACAGGGCATACGATACGCAGTATTTT

J: TRBJ1-1
D: NA
V: TRBV30
size: medium-sized
CDR3: CAWSQQSEAFF
DNA: TGTGCCTGGAGTCAACAGAGCGAAGCTTTCTTT

J: TRBJ2-6
D: NA
V: TRBV20-1
size: medium-sized
CDR3: CSATPTSGANVLTF
DNA: TGCAGTGCAACCCCCACCTCTGGGGCCAACGTCCTGACTTTC

J: TRBJ1-1
D: TRBD1
V: TRBV5-6
size: NA
CDR3: CASSDGAGGFTEAFF
DNA: TGTGCCAGCAGCGATGGGGCAGGGGGATTCACTGAAGCTTTCTTT

J: TRBJ2-3
D: NA
V: TRBV5-1
size: NA
CDR3: CASSLGGGNTDTQYF
DNA: TGCGCCAGCAGCTTGGGAGGGGGTAACACAGATACGCAGTATTTT

J: TRBJ1-1
D: TRBD1
V: TRBV6-5
size: hyperexpanded
CDR3: CASSYNRGLTEAFF
DNA: TGTGCCAGCAGTTACAACAGGGGATTGACTGAAGCTTTCTTT

J: TRBJ1-1
D: NA
V: TRBV18
size: few
CDR3: CASSQDPKGEAFF
DNA: TGTGCCAGCTCCCAAGACCCTAAGGGTGAAGCTTTCTTT

J: TRBJ2-2
D: NA
V: TRBV7-3
size: medium-sized
CDR3: CASSLTNTGELFF
DNA: TGTGCCAGCAGCTTAACGAACACCGGGGAGCTGTTTTTT

J: TRBJ1-6
D: NA
V: TRBV20-1
size: NA
CDR3: CSARATGPGNSPLHF
DNA: TGCAGTGCTAGAGCCACAGGGCCGGGTAATTCACCCCTCCACTTT

J: TRBJ1-1
D: TRBD1
V: TRBV6-1
size: medium-sized
CDR3: CASSGQGATEAFF
DNA: TGTGCCAGCAGTGGGCAGGGGGCTACTGAAGCTTTCTTT

J: TRBJ1-1
D: NA
V: TRBV11-2
size: NA
CDR3: CASSSTGVHTEAFF
DNA: TGTGCCAGCTCATCGACAGGAGTTCACACTGAAGCTTTCTTT

J: TRBJ1-2
D: TRBD1
V: TRBV3-1
size: NA
CDR3: CASTQLQGGGYGYTF
DNA: TGTGCCAGCACCCAATTACAGGGGGGAGGGTATGGCTACACCTTC

J: TRBJ2-3
D: NA
V: TRBV2
size: NA
CDR3: CASSVRGDVLGDTQYF
DNA: TGTGCCAGCAGTGTTAGGGGTGATGTTTTAGGGGATACGCAGTATTTT

J: TRBJ2-7
D: NA
V: TRBV2
size: NA
CDR3: CASRHRDNSYEQYF
DNA: TGTGCCAGCAGACACCGGGACAACTCCTACGAGCAGTACTTC

J: TRBJ2-6
D: NA
V: TRBV27
size: NA
CDR3: CASTKRGGPLEGLSGANVLTF
DNA: TGTGCCAGCACCAAACGTGGGGGTCCCCTGGAGGGGCTCTCTGGGGCCAACGTCCTGACTTTC

J: TRBJ2-5
D: TRBD2
V: TRBV15
size: NA
CDR3: CATSRDPAGGQETQYF
DNA: TGTGCCACCAGCAGAGATCCAGCGGGGGGGCAAGAGACCCAGTACTTC

J: TRBJ1-3
D: NA
V: TRBV6-1
size: medium-sized
CDR3: CASSRLQGTGNTIYF
DNA: TGTGCCAGCAGTAGATTACAGGGTACTGGAAACACCATATATTTT

J: TRBJ1-1
D: NA
V: TRBV4-1
size: NA
CDR3: CASSQDRRQGRVKRNTEAFF
DNA: TGCGCCAGCAGCCAAGACCGACGGCAGGGGCGTGTCAAAAGGAACACTGAAGCTTTCTTT

J: TRBJ2-5
D: NA
V: TRBV7-2
size: few
CDR3: CASSFSNGLLYGGTQYF
DNA: TGTGCCAGCAGCTTTTCAAACGGGCTTCTCTATGGGGGGACCCAGTACTTC

J: TRBJ1-3
D: NA
V: TRBV15
size: few
CDR3: CATSRFRGSGNTIYF
DNA: TGTGCCACCAGCAGATTCAGGGGCTCTGGAAACACCATATATTTT

J: TRBJ2-5
D: NA
V: TRBV20-1
size: NA
CDR3: CSARDHSETQYF
DNA: TGCAGTGCTAGAGATCATTCAGAGACCCAGTACTTC

J: TRBJ1-6
D: TRBD1
V: TRBV7-6
size: NA
CDR3: CASSPGGEGDSPLHF
DNA: TGTGCCAGCTCACCAGGGGGGGAAGGGGATTCACCCCTCCACTTT

J: TRBJ2-7
D: TRBD1
V: TRBV11-2
size: NA
CDR3: CASSTGQGPSSEQYF
DNA: TGTGCCAGCAGCACAGGACAGGGGCCCTCTTCCGAGCAGTACTTC

J: TRBJ1-3
D: NA
V: TRBV5-1
size: NA
CDR3: CASSGAGTSGNTIYF
DNA: TGCGCCAGCAGCGGCGCGGGAACCTCTGGAAACACCATATATTTT

J: TRBJ2-1
D: TRBD2
V: TRBV28
size: NA
CDR3: CASSSLASGDNEQFF
DNA: TGTGCCAGCAGTTCCCTGGCTAGCGGGGACAATGAGCAGTTCTTC

J: TRBJ2-1
D: NA
V: TRBV6-4
size: NA
CDR3: CASSASSASLNEQFF
DNA: TGTGCCAGCAGTGCCTCATCGGCGAGCCTGAATGAGCAGTTCTTC

J: TRBJ1-5
D: NA
V: TRBV10-3
size: medium-sized
CDR3: CAISLDGDQPQHF
DNA: TGTGCCATCAGTCTGGACGGAGATCAGCCCCAGCATTTT

J: TRBJ2-3
D: TRBD2
V: TRBV6-1
size: few
CDR3: CASSVRGVTDTQYF
DNA: TGTGCCAGCAGTGTGCGGGGGGTTACTGATACGCAGTATTTT

J: TRBJ2-5
D: TRBD2
V: TRBV20-1
size: few
CDR3: CSASRRGGLGETQYF
DNA: TGCAGTGCTAGTAGGCGGGGGGGCCTTGGAGAGACCCAGTACTTC

J: TRBJ2-2
D: NA
V: TRBV30
size: few
CDR3: CAWSPALGTGELFF
DNA: TGTGCCTGGAGTCCCGCCCTCGGCACCGGGGAGCTGTTTTTT

J: TRBJ2-3
D: TRBD1
V: TRBV2
size: few
CDR3: CASRVRGQADTQYF
DNA: TGTGCCAGCAGGGTTAGGGGACAGGCGGATACGCAGTATTTT

J: TRBJ2-2
D: NA
V: TRBV3-1
size: NA
CDR3: CASSQVKELFF
DNA: TGTGCCAGCAGCCAAGTAAAGGAGCTGTTTTTT